The rows below give T cell receptor beta chains drawn from one sample of a study of blood T cells in healthy people across ages. TCRdb re-analysed the 5' RACE reads in MiXCR, keeping a single row per CDR3 protein. The sample consists of 700,000 to 850,000 distinct CDR3 sequences, 53% of them appearing once. The sample was blood. The source is an older man in good health. Each CDR3 is given with its conserved first and last residue. D genes are given only for firm matches. Clone size, where shown, is once, few, many, or a class for clones that have expanded.

abundance: few
j_gene: TRBJ2-3
d_gene: NA
v_gene: TRBV20-1
CDR3aa: CSAQSGRYAYF
CDR3nt: TGCAGTGCTCAGAGTGGGAGATACGCGTATTTT

abundance: few
j_gene: TRBJ2-1
d_gene: TRBD2
v_gene: TRBV11-2
CDR3aa: CASSPYLAGGSYNEQFF
CDR3nt: TGTGCCAGCAGCCCGTATCTGGCGGGAGGCTCCTACAATGAGCAGTTCTTC

abundance: NA
j_gene: TRBJ1-1
d_gene: TRBD1
v_gene: TRBV6-6
CDR3aa: CASSATGRPEAFF
CDR3nt: TGTGCCAGCAGCGCGACAGGGCGGCCTGAAGCTTTCTTT

abundance: few
j_gene: TRBJ1-2
d_gene: NA
v_gene: TRBV9
CDR3aa: CASSVGTPFYGYTF
CDR3nt: TGTGCCAGCAGCGTAGGCACACCCTTCTATGGCTACACCTTC

abundance: NA
j_gene: TRBJ1-2
d_gene: NA
v_gene: TRBV7-8
CDR3aa: CASSFSTASANYGYTF
CDR3nt: TGTGCCAGCAGCTTTTCGACAGCATCAGCTAACTATGGCTACACCTTC

abundance: NA
j_gene: TRBJ2-7
d_gene: TRBD2
v_gene: TRBV24-1
CDR3aa: CATSAGGRAHEQYF
CDR3nt: TGTGCCACCAGTGCGGGCGGGAGAGCCCACGAGCAGTACTTC

abundance: NA
j_gene: TRBJ2-2
d_gene: NA
v_gene: TRBV28
CDR3aa: CASSWYRAATGELFF
CDR3nt: TGTGCCAGCAGTTGGTATAGGGCGGCCACCGGGGAGCTGTTTTTT

abundance: NA
j_gene: TRBJ1-2
d_gene: NA
v_gene: TRBV20-1
CDR3aa: CSARSPGLPHGYTF
CDR3nt: TGCAGTGCTAGGTCCCCAGGACTTCCCCATGGCTACACCTTC

abundance: NA
j_gene: TRBJ2-1
d_gene: NA
v_gene: TRBV10-2
CDR3aa: CASMGVYNEQFF
CDR3nt: TGCGCCAGCATGGGGGTTTACAATGAGCAGTTCTTC

abundance: NA
j_gene: TRBJ1-1
d_gene: NA
v_gene: TRBV3-1
CDR3aa: CASSHIIVSDTEAFF
CDR3nt: TGTGCCAGCAGCCACATCATCGTCTCGGACACTGAAGCTTTCTTT

abundance: NA
j_gene: TRBJ2-7
d_gene: NA
v_gene: TRBV6-6
CDR3aa: CASTRGGTPSEQYF
CDR3nt: TGTGCCAGCACCAGAGGAGGGACCCCCTCCGAGCAGTACTTC

abundance: NA
j_gene: TRBJ1-1
d_gene: NA
v_gene: TRBV6-6
CDR3aa: CASSYPREAFF
CDR3nt: TGTGCCAGCAGTTACCCCAGAGAAGCTTTCTTT

abundance: NA
j_gene: TRBJ2-5
d_gene: TRBD1
v_gene: TRBV6-5
CDR3aa: CASSGRQGSQETQYF
CDR3nt: TGTGCCAGCAGTGGAAGACAGGGATCACAAGAGACCCAGTACTTC

abundance: NA
j_gene: TRBJ2-3
d_gene: TRBD2
v_gene: TRBV6-5
CDR3aa: CASSLLGGVTDTQYF
CDR3nt: TGTGCCAGCAGCCTTCTCGGGGGGGTCACAGATACGCAGTATTTT

abundance: NA
j_gene: TRBJ2-2
d_gene: NA
v_gene: TRBV10-3
CDR3aa: CAISADRWDAGELFF
CDR3nt: TGTGCCATCAGTGCCGACAGGTGGGACGCCGGGGAGCTGTTTTTT

abundance: NA
j_gene: TRBJ1-2
d_gene: NA
v_gene: TRBV7-9
CDR3aa: CASSLVGRTMDYGYTF
CDR3nt: TGTGCCAGCAGCTTAGTCGGCAGAACGATGGACTATGGCTACACCTTC

abundance: NA
j_gene: TRBJ2-7
d_gene: TRBD2
v_gene: TRBV6-5
CDR3aa: CASRATSGRAGEQYF
CDR3nt: TGTGCCAGCAGGGCAACTAGCGGGAGGGCCGGTGAGCAGTACTTC

abundance: few
j_gene: TRBJ2-1
d_gene: NA
v_gene: TRBV20-1
CDR3aa: CSARDQRASSYNEQFF
CDR3nt: TGCAGTGCTAGAGATCAGCGGGCGAGCTCCTACAATGAGCAGTTCTTC

abundance: NA
j_gene: TRBJ2-1
d_gene: NA
v_gene: TRBV29-1
CDR3aa: CSVRGHAYEQFF
CDR3nt: TGCAGCGTTCGGGGACATGCCTACGAGCAGTTCTTC

abundance: few
j_gene: TRBJ2-3
d_gene: TRBD1
v_gene: TRBV7-6
CDR3aa: CASSLGQNRYAYF
CDR3nt: TGTGCCAGCAGCTTGGGACAGAACCGATACGCGTATTTT

abundance: NA
j_gene: TRBJ2-7
d_gene: TRBD1
v_gene: TRBV10-3
CDR3aa: CAISARGQGSPPYEQYF
CDR3nt: TGTGCCATCAGTGCACGCGGACAGGGAAGCCCTCCCTACGAGCAGTACTTC

abundance: many
j_gene: TRBJ2-6
d_gene: NA
v_gene: TRBV4-2
CDR3aa: CASSHDSHSGANVLTF
CDR3nt: TGTGCCAGCAGCCATGACAGCCACTCTGGGGCCAACGTCCTGACTTTC

abundance: NA
j_gene: TRBJ2-7
d_gene: TRBD1
v_gene: TRBV5-1
CDR3aa: CASSLAQTGVEQYF
CDR3nt: TGCGCCAGCAGCTTGGCCCAAACAGGGGTCGAGCAGTACTTC

abundance: NA
j_gene: TRBJ2-5
d_gene: NA
v_gene: TRBV27
CDR3aa: CASSSARKETQYF
CDR3nt: TGTGCCAGCAGTTCCGCCCGCAAAGAGACCCAGTACTTC

abundance: NA
j_gene: TRBJ2-2
d_gene: NA
v_gene: TRBV4-1
CDR3aa: CASSQELTTSTGELFF
CDR3nt: TGCGCCAGCAGCCAAGAGTTGACAACGAGTACCGGGGAGCTGTTTTTT

abundance: NA
j_gene: TRBJ2-7
d_gene: TRBD2
v_gene: TRBV3-1
CDR3aa: CASSQGTSGRIRNEQYF
CDR3nt: TGTGCCAGCAGCCAAGGGACTAGCGGGAGGATAAGAAACGAGCAGTACTTC

abundance: NA
j_gene: TRBJ1-3
d_gene: TRBD1
v_gene: TRBV5-1
CDR3aa: CASSLAQGASSGNTIYF
CDR3nt: TGCGCCAGCAGCTTAGCCCAGGGGGCTTCCTCTGGAAACACCATATATTTT

abundance: few
j_gene: TRBJ2-5
d_gene: NA
v_gene: TRBV10-3
CDR3aa: CAIRDQETQYF
CDR3nt: TGTGCCATCAGGGACCAAGAGACCCAGTACTTC

abundance: NA
j_gene: TRBJ2-3
d_gene: TRBD2
v_gene: TRBV12-3/TRBV12-4
CDR3aa: CASSLGEGGVAGGHRYAYF
CDR3nt: TGTGCCAGCAGTTTAGGGGAAGGCGGAGTAGCGGGAGGGCACAGATACGCGTATTTT

abundance: NA
j_gene: TRBJ2-1
d_gene: NA
v_gene: TRBV7-6
CDR3aa: CASTPGVGSYNEQFF
CDR3nt: TGTGCCAGCACCCCAGGGGTGGGCTCCTACAATGAGCAGTTCTTC

abundance: NA
j_gene: TRBJ2-2
d_gene: TRBD1
v_gene: TRBV12-3/TRBV12-4
CDR3aa: CASSLTGTGIDGELFF
CDR3nt: TGTGCCAGCTCACTAACCGGGACAGGGATTGACGGGGAGCTGTTTTTT

abundance: NA
j_gene: TRBJ2-1
d_gene: NA
v_gene: TRBV6-5
CDR3aa: CASSYLSRSNEQFF
CDR3nt: TGTGCCAGCAGTTATCTATCGAGGTCGAATGAGCAGTTCTTC

abundance: NA
j_gene: TRBJ2-7
d_gene: NA
v_gene: TRBV28
CDR3aa: CASSLPGGRSPDEQYF
CDR3nt: TGTGCCAGCAGTTTACCCGGGGGTCGGTCCCCCGACGAGCAGTACTTC

abundance: NA
j_gene: TRBJ2-1
d_gene: TRBD2
v_gene: TRBV20-1
CDR3aa: CSASGLAGGNDEQFF
CDR3nt: TGCAGTGCTTCGGGACTAGCGGGCGGGAATGATGAGCAGTTCTTC

abundance: NA
j_gene: TRBJ1-5
d_gene: NA
v_gene: TRBV20-1
CDR3aa: CSARASGASNQPQHF
CDR3nt: TGCAGTGCTAGAGCTTCGGGCGCCAGCAATCAGCCCCAGCATTTT

abundance: NA
j_gene: TRBJ2-1
d_gene: NA
v_gene: TRBV24-1
CDR3aa: CATEQGAVNEQFF
CDR3nt: TGTGCCACCGAGCAAGGGGCCGTCAATGAGCAGTTCTTC

abundance: few
j_gene: TRBJ2-5
d_gene: TRBD2
v_gene: TRBV20-1
CDR3aa: CSARTSAETQYF
CDR3nt: TGCAGTGCCCGGACTAGCGCGGAGACCCAGTACTTC

abundance: NA
j_gene: TRBJ2-7
d_gene: NA
v_gene: TRBV27
CDR3aa: CASSLWRVTYNEQYF
CDR3nt: TGTGCCAGCAGTTTATGGCGGGTAACCTACAATGAGCAGTACTTC

abundance: NA
j_gene: TRBJ2-5
d_gene: TRBD1
v_gene: TRBV24-1
CDR3aa: CATSEPTGDSRETQYF
CDR3nt: TGTGCCACCAGTGAGCCGACAGGGGACAGCCGGGAGACCCAGTACTTC

abundance: once
j_gene: TRBJ2-5
d_gene: NA
v_gene: TRBV5-1
CDR3aa: CASSLGAEGEQYF
CDR3nt: TGCGCCAGCAGCTTGGGTGCCGAGGGGGAGCAGTACTTC

abundance: NA
j_gene: TRBJ2-5
d_gene: NA
v_gene: TRBV20-1
CDR3aa: CSARGPQGSETQYF
CDR3nt: TGCAGTGCTAGAGGCCCACAGGGTTCCGAGACCCAGTACTTC

abundance: few
j_gene: TRBJ1-4
d_gene: NA
v_gene: TRBV7-9
CDR3aa: CASSTSRGEKLFF
CDR3nt: TGTGCCAGCAGCACGAGCAGGGGTGAAAAACTGTTTTTT

abundance: few
j_gene: TRBJ2-3
d_gene: NA
v_gene: TRBV10-3
CDR3aa: CAIRTAGDRYAYF
CDR3nt: TGTGCCATCAGGACCGCGGGGGACAGATACGCGTATTTT

abundance: many
j_gene: TRBJ2-1
d_gene: TRBD2
v_gene: TRBV24-1
CDR3aa: CATSPAGLTYNEQFF
CDR3nt: TGTGCCACCAGTCCAGCGGGACTCACCTACAATGAGCAGTTCTTC

abundance: NA
j_gene: TRBJ2-7
d_gene: NA
v_gene: TRBV7-2
CDR3aa: CASSPTFDQIVYEQYF
CDR3nt: TGTGCCAGCAGCCCCACCTTTGATCAGATAGTCTACGAGCAGTACTTC

abundance: NA
j_gene: TRBJ2-1
d_gene: TRBD2
v_gene: TRBV20-1
CDR3aa: CSARRDYSYNEQFF
CDR3nt: TGCAGTGCTAGAAGGGACTACTCCTACAATGAGCAGTTCTTC

abundance: NA
j_gene: TRBJ2-2
d_gene: NA
v_gene: TRBV12-3/TRBV12-4
CDR3aa: CASAGARTGELFF
CDR3nt: TGTGCCAGCGCGGGGGCCCGGACCGGGGAGCTGTTTTTT

abundance: NA
j_gene: TRBJ1-4
d_gene: TRBD1
v_gene: TRBV5-1
CDR3aa: CASGRGQGNEKLFF
CDR3nt: TGCGCCAGCGGCCGTGGACAGGGAAATGAAAAACTGTTTTTT

abundance: few
j_gene: TRBJ1-2
d_gene: TRBD1
v_gene: TRBV20-1
CDR3aa: CSVAKQGANGYTF
CDR3nt: TGCAGTGTCGCCAAACAGGGGGCAAATGGCTACACCTTC

abundance: NA
j_gene: TRBJ2-4
d_gene: TRBD2
v_gene: TRBV5-1
CDR3aa: CASSTGGGRAKNIQYF
CDR3nt: TGCGCCAGCAGCACGGGGGGGGGCAGAGCCAAAAACATTCAGTACTTC

abundance: NA
j_gene: TRBJ2-7
d_gene: NA
v_gene: TRBV2
CDR3aa: CASSEHGDGYEQYF
CDR3nt: TGTGCCAGCAGTGAACACGGGGATGGGTACGAGCAGTACTTC

abundance: NA
j_gene: TRBJ2-7
d_gene: NA
v_gene: TRBV24-1
CDR3aa: CATSDPQGGSYEQYF
CDR3nt: TGTGCCACCAGTGATCCACAGGGGGGGTCCTACGAGCAGTACTTC

abundance: few
j_gene: TRBJ2-1
d_gene: NA
v_gene: TRBV9
CDR3aa: CASSVGGASSYNEQFF
CDR3nt: TGTGCCAGCAGCGTAGGGGGGGCCTCCTCCTACAATGAGCAGTTCTTC